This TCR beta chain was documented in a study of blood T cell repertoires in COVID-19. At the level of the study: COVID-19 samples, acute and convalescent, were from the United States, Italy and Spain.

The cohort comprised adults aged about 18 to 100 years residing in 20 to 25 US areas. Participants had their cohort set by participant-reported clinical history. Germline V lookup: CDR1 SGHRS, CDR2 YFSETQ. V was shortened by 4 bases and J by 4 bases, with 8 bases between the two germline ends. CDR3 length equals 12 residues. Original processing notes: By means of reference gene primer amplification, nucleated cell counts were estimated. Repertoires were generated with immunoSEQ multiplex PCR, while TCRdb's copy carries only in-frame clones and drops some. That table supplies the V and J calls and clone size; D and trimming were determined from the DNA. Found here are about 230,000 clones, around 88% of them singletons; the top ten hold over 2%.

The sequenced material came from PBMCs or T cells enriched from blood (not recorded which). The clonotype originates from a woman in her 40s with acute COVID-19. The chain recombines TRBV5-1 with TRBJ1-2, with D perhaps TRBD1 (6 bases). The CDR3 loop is CASSGGGYGYTF. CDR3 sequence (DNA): TGCGCCAGCAGCGGGGGCGGCTATGGCTACACCTTC.